A selection of T cell receptor beta chains follows, all from one sample in a study of cytomegalovirus exposure and HLA in healthy donors. Libraries were prepared by immunoSEQ multiplex PCR; TCRdb keeps only in-frame clonotypes and omits some of them. Among 90,000 to 120,000 clones listed, 55% to 85% were seen once. Material: PBMCs. The receptor set was obtained from a man under 40 in good health and CMV-seronegative. The CDR3 runs from the conserved cysteine through the conserved F or W. Each record gives: CDR3 DNA, CDR3 protein, clone size, V gene, J gene, D gene. D genes are given only for firm matches. The size field is filled for only some rows; it gives once, few, many or a size class.

TGTGCCAGCAGCTTAGATTTAACAGCCAGGAATGAGCAGTTCTTC	CASSLDLTARNEQFF	few	TRBV7-9	TRBJ2-1	.
TGTGCCAGCAGCGGGTCCCAGGGGGTGACTGGAAACACCATATATTTT	CASSGSQGVTGNTIYF	.	TRBV9	TRBJ1-3	TRBD1
TGTGCCAGCAGGACCGGGCCAGCTAGCTACGAGCAGTACTTC	CASRTGPASYEQYF	.	TRBV6-5	TRBJ2-7	.
TGTGCCAGCAGTGCGAGGGTCGGGCATTCCTACAATGAGCAGTTCTTC	CASSARVGHSYNEQFF	.	TRBV2	TRBJ2-1	.
TGTGCCATCAGTGAGAGACAGGTCGCGGATGGAAACACCATATATTTT	CAISERQVADGNTIYF	.	TRBV10-3	TRBJ1-3	.
TGTGCCAGCAGTTGGGGACAGCTTAACACTGAAGCTTTCTTT	CASSWGQLNTEAFF	few	TRBV27	TRBJ1-1	TRBD1
TGTGCCACCAGCAGAGATTTGGGGGGAGCTGGGGCCAACGTCCTGACTTTC	CATSRDLGGAGANVLTF	.	TRBV15	TRBJ2-6	.
TGCGCCAGCAGCCAAGCGCGGGGAGGGAACACTGAAGCTTTCTTT	CASSQARGGNTEAFF	.	TRBV4-1	TRBJ1-1	.
TGTGCCAGCAGCTTAGACGGGAGCGGGTACAATGAGCAGTTCTTC	CASSLDGSGYNEQFF	.	TRBV7-6	TRBJ2-1	.
TGCGCCAGCAGAGACAGGGGGGACAGCCTTACAGATACGCAGTATTTT	CASRDRGDSLTDTQYF	.	TRBV5-1	TRBJ2-3	TRBD1
TGTGCCACCGGGGACAGGGGGCTGAATCAGCCCCAGCATTTT	CATGDRGLNQPQHF	.	TRBV19	TRBJ1-5	TRBD1
TGCGCCAGCAGCCAAGATCCCAGAGGCCAGCTGGAGACCCAGTACTTC	CASSQDPRGQLETQYF	.	TRBV4-1	TRBJ2-5	.
TGCGCCAGCAGCCAAGATTTGGCGGGAGGTGAGCAGTTCTTC	CASSQDLAGGEQFF	once	TRBV4-1	TRBJ2-1	TRBD2
TGTGCCAGCAGCGTTACGGGGGTAAATCAGCCCCAGCATTTT	CASSVTGVNQPQHF	.	TRBV9	TRBJ1-5	.
TGTGCCAGTAGTATGTCAATGGAAAAACTGTTTTTT	CASSMSMEKLFF	once	TRBV19	TRBJ1-4	.
TGTGCCAGCAAAAACCCCGGGACAGGGTCCTACGAGCAGTACTTC	CASKNPGTGSYEQYF	.	TRBV2	TRBJ2-7	TRBD1
TGTGCCAGCGGGGCGGGTTTAGCGGGGACACCGCGGCAGCAGTACTTC	CASGAGLAGTPRQQYF	few	TRBV7-8	TRBJ2-7	TRBD2
TGTGCCAGCAGCAAAGTAGAGACGCGGTCACCCCTCCACTTT	CASSKVETRSPLHF	few	TRBV21-1	TRBJ1-6	.
TGTGCCAGCAGCCTGCCGACAGTCCAAGAGACCCAGTACTTC	CASSLPTVQETQYF	few	TRBV7-9	TRBJ2-5	.
TGTGCCAGCAGCTTGACAGAAACAAACTATGGCTACACCTTC	CASSLTETNYGYTF	once	TRBV7-8	TRBJ1-2	.
TGTGCCAGCAGTCGGGACAGAAAGCACACCGGGGAGCTGTTTTTT	CASSRDRKHTGELFF	.	TRBV2	TRBJ2-2	TRBD1
TGCGCCAGCAGTGTGAAGCAAGCCGGCACTGAAGCTTTCTTT	CASSVKQAGTEAFF	.	TRBV10-1	TRBJ1-1	.
TGTGCCAGCAGTTATCCGAACAGGGATTTGAGTGAAGACACTGAAGCTTTCTTT	CASSYPNRDLSEDTEAFF	.	TRBV6-7	TRBJ1-1	.
TGCGCCAGCAGCCGCGAGGGGGTTGGGGCCAACGTCCTGACTTTC	CASSREGVGANVLTF	.	TRBV5-1	TRBJ2-6	.
TGTGCCTGGAGTGATTTCGGGACTCCGTCCTCCTACGAGCAGTACTTC	CAWSDFGTPSSYEQYF	.	TRBV30	TRBJ2-7	.
TGTGCCAGCAGCTCAGAGGGACAGGACCTCCCCTACGAGCAGTACTTC	CASSSEGQDLPYEQYF	.	TRBV7-9	TRBJ2-7	TRBD1
TGTGCCAGCAGCCAAGAAAGGGGTTTACGGGAGACCCAGTACTTC	CASSQERGLRETQYF	.	TRBV4-2	TRBJ2-5	.
TGCGCCAGCAGCTTACGATCTCCTACTAGCCGCTCCTACAATGAGCAGTTCTTC	CASSLRSPTSRSYNEQFF	once	TRBV5-1	TRBJ2-1	.
TGCAGCGGGGGACAGGGGTTCTCCGGGGAGCTGTTTTTT	CSGGQGFSGELFF	.	TRBV29-1	TRBJ2-2	TRBD1
TGTGCCAGTAGGACTAGCGGGAGGTATGAGACCCAGTACTTC	CASRTSGRYETQYF	.	TRBV6-5	TRBJ2-5	TRBD2
TGTGCCAGCAGCTCAAGACAGGGTAGCACTGAAGCTTTCTTT	CASSSRQGSTEAFF	.	TRBV7-6	TRBJ1-1	TRBD1
TGTGCCAGCAGCTGGGACAGAGCTGGAAACACCATATATTTT	CASSWDRAGNTIYF	.	TRBV5-4	TRBJ1-3	TRBD1
TGTGCCATCAGTGAATTTCAAGGAGGGCCCTTAGCCAAAAACATTCAGTACTTC	CAISEFQGGPLAKNIQYF	.	TRBV10-3	TRBJ2-4	.
TGTGCCAGCAGTTTAGGGACAGGGAATCAGCCCCAGCATTTT	CASSLGTGNQPQHF	.	TRBV27	TRBJ1-5	TRBD1
TGCGCCAGCAGCCAAGATCTCGGGAGAACCCAGTACTTC	CASSQDLGRTQYF	few	TRBV4-1	TRBJ2-5	.
TGTGCCAGCAGTCCAAGGACTGACGGTGTAGGAGATACGCAGTATTTT	CASSPRTDGVGDTQYF	.	TRBV27	TRBJ2-3	.
TGTGCCAGCAGTTTGGGGGCCGGCTATGGCTACACCTTC	CASSLGAGYGYTF	.	TRBV25-1	TRBJ1-2	.
TGCGCCAGCAGCGACCAGCGGGAGGCGCTGGGGACCCAGTACTTC	CASSDQREALGTQYF	.	TRBV4-1	TRBJ2-5	TRBD2
TGTGCCAGTAGTCCCCCCATCACAGATACGCAGTATTTT	CASSPPITDTQYF	.	TRBV19	TRBJ2-3	.
TGTGCCAGCAGTCCAGTAGGTGCGGGAGTACTCGGGTACAATGAGCAGTTCTTC	CASSPVGAGVLGYNEQFF	.	TRBV27	TRBJ2-1	TRBD2
TGTGCCAGCTGCCTCCCCATTGTTGTGGGAGGGAACACTGAAGCTTTCTTT	CASCLPIVVGGNTEAFF	.	TRBV28	TRBJ1-1	.
TGTGCCAGCAGTTACTCGGGGGCGCAGGGCGCGGAGTATTTT	CASSYSGAQGAEYF	.	TRBV6-5	TRBJ2-3	.
TGTGCCAGCAGTCCGATTCAGGATAGGCATCAGCCCCAGCATTTT	CASSPIQDRHQPQHF	once	TRBV28	TRBJ1-5	.
TGTGCCAGCAGCCTGGGACTAGCGGGAAACATCGGGGAGCTGTTTTTT	CASSLGLAGNIGELFF	.	TRBV5-8	TRBJ2-2	TRBD2
TGTGCCAGCAGCCTACTAGCGGGGGCTAGCACAGATACGCAGTATTTT	CASSLLAGASTDTQYF	.	TRBV13	TRBJ2-3	TRBD2
TGTGCCAGTACCTCCTATTGGAGACGGAGTGTTCCCACCGGGGAGCTGTTTTTT	CASTSYWRRSVPTGELFF	.	TRBV19	TRBJ2-2	.
TGTGCCACCCGCGACAGGGATGGATTACAGTACTTC	CATRDRDGLQYF	.	TRBV6-1	TRBJ2-7	TRBD1
TGTGCCAGCAGCTTATACTACAAAGAGACCCAGTACTTC	CASSLYYKETQYF	.	TRBV7-9	TRBJ2-5	.
TGTGCTAACACCCCGGCACTACAGGTGTCCTACGAGCAGTACTTC	CANTPALQVSYEQYF	.	TRBV11-2	TRBJ2-7	.
TGTGCCAGCAGCTCTAGAATGCCGGACAATGAGCAGTTCTTC	CASSSRMPDNEQFF	.	TRBV7-2	TRBJ2-1	.
TGCAGCGTCGACGGTGGGACCGGGGGGCTGTTTTTT	CSVDGGTGGLFF	once	TRBV29-1	TRBJ2-2	.